This T cell receptor beta chain is from a study of T cell responses to AZD1222 COVID-19 vaccine. Study-wide points: Among AZD1222 vaccinees, only five or six were seropositive at baseline. Donors were mostly white British, more females; clonal diversity possibly underestimated. Samples come after the peak T cell response, not at day 14.

Measured with immunoSEQ multiplex PCR; TCRdb has only the in-frame clones, and not every one. The table has 150,000 or so clones, 91% seen once. Germline V gene sequence: CDR1 SGDLS, CDR2 YYNGEE. This CDR3 is built from 12 residues. The V gene lost 4 bases and the J gene lost 7 bases, with 12 bases spanning the gap. A word on this clone: The antigen remains undetermined.

The sequencing here drew on peripheral blood, taken 28 days after the second AZD1222 dose. This TCR derives from an adult who received the AZD1222 COVID-19 vaccine. The chain recombines TRBV9 with TRBJ2-7; no definite D call. In DNA form, the CDR3 reads TGTGCCAGCAGCCCCATGGGAATGGAGCAGTACTTC. This gives the protein CASSPMGMEQYF.